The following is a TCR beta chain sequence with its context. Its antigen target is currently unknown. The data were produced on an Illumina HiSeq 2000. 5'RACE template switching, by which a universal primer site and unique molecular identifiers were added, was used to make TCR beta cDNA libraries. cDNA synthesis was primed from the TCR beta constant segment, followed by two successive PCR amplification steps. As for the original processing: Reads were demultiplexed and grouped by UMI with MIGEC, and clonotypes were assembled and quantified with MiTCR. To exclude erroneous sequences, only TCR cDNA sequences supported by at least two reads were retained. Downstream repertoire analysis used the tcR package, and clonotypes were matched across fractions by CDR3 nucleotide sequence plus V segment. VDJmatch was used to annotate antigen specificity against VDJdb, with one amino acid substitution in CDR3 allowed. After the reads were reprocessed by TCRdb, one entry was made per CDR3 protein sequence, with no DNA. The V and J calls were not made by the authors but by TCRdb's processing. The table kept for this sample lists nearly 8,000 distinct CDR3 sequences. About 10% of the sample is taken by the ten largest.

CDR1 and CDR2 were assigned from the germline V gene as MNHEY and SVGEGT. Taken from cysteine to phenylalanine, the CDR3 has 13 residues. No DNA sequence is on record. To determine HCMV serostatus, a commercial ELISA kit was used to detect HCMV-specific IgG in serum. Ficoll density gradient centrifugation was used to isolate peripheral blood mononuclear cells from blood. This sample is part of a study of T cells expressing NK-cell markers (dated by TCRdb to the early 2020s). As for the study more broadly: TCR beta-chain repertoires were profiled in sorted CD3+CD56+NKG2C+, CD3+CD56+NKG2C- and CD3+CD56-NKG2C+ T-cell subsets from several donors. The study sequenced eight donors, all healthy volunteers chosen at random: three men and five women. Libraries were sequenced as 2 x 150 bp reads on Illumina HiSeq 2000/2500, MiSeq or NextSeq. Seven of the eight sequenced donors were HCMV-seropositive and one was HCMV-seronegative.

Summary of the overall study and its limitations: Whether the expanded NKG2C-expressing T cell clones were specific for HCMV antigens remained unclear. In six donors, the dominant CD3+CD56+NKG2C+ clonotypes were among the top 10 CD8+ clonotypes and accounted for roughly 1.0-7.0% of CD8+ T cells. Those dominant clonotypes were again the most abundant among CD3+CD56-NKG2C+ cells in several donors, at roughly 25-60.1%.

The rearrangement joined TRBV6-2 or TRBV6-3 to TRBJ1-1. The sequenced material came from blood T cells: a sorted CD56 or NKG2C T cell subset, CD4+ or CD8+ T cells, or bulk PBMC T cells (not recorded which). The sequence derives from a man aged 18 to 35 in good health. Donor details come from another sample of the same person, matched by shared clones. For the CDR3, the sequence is CASSWASRTEAFF.